A selection of T cell receptor beta chains follows, all from one sample in a study of cytomegalovirus exposure and HLA in healthy donors. Sequenced by immunoSEQ multiplex PCR; TCRdb stores in-frame clones only, minus some. Counted here are some 150,000 clones, approximately 79% occurring once; the ten biggest clones make up under 8.5%. The material sequenced was PBMCs. These receptors came from a woman in her forties or fifties in good health and CMV-seropositive. Each CDR3 is given with its conserved first and last residue. A D gene is named only where the DNA matches it firmly. Clone size is given for some rows only: seen once, a few or many times, or a class if the clone is expanded.

v_gene	j_gene	d_gene	abundance	CDR3aa	CDR3nt
TRBV28	TRBJ2-7	NA	NA	CASTSPRTLSYEQYF	TGTGCCAGCACCTCTCCCCGGACACTCTCCTACGAGCAGTACTTC
TRBV5-1	TRBJ2-1	TRBD2	NA	CASSRSGAYNEQFF	TGCGCCAGCAGCCGTAGCGGGGCCTACAATGAGCAGTTCTTC
TRBV11-2	TRBJ2-1	TRBD2	NA	CASSLGGGPYNEQFF	TGTGCCAGCAGCTTAGGCGGGGGTCCCTACAATGAGCAGTTCTTC
TRBV6-6	TRBJ2-4	NA	NA	CASSYPEGENIQYF	TGTGCCAGCAGTTACCCCGAGGGGGAAAACATTCAGTACTTC
TRBV5-1	TRBJ2-7	NA	few	CASSSGQSFYEQYF	TGCGCCAGCAGCTCCGGACAGAGTTTTTACGAGCAGTACTTC
TRBV27	TRBJ1-4	TRBD1	NA	CASSLRGDRLNEKLFF	TGTGCCAGCAGTTTACGAGGGGACAGATTAAATGAAAAACTGTTTTTT
TRBV5-4	TRBJ1-4	TRBD1	once	CASSVQGPNEKLFF	TGTGCCAGCAGTGTACAGGGGCCTAATGAAAAACTGTTTTTT
TRBV19	TRBJ2-2	NA	NA	CASSIAGVTGELFF	TGTGCCAGTAGTATCGCAGGGGTCACCGGGGAGCTGTTTTTT
TRBV2	TRBJ1-4	TRBD1	few	CASSHDRQGRTNEKLFF	TGTGCCAGCAGCCACGACCGACAGGGGAGGACTAATGAAAAACTGTTTTTT
TRBV29-1	TRBJ2-7	NA	NA	CSARGGGPSYEQYF	TGCAGCGCTCGTGGGGGGGGCCCTTCCTACGAGCAGTACTTC
TRBV7-2	TRBJ2-3	TRBD1	NA	CASSFKQGTDTQYF	TGTGCCAGCAGCTTTAAACAGGGGACAGATACGCAGTATTTT
TRBV7-7	TRBJ2-3	NA	NA	CASSLGRASTDTQYF	TGTGCTAGCAGCTTAGGCAGGGCTAGCACAGATACGCAGTATTTT
TRBV9	TRBJ2-3	NA	NA	CASSVEGITDTQYF	TGTGCCAGCAGCGTAGAGGGGATCACAGATACGCAGTATTTT
TRBV7-2	TRBJ1-5	TRBD1	NA	CASSLVRGNQPQHF	TGTGCCAGCAGCTTAGTCAGGGGGAATCAGCCCCAGCATTTT
TRBV7-2	TRBJ2-2	TRBD2	NA	CASSRTSGGSGELFF	TGTGCCAGCAGCCGGACTAGCGGGGGGTCCGGGGAGCTGTTTTTT
TRBV7-8	TRBJ1-6	NA	NA	CASSFNRNSPLHF	TGTGCCAGCAGCTTTAACAGGAATTCACCCCTCCACTTT
TRBV9	TRBJ2-2	TRBD2	NA	CASSVGSGATGELFF	TGTGCCAGCAGCGTAGGAAGCGGGGCCACCGGGGAGCTGTTTTTT
TRBV5-1	TRBJ2-1	TRBD2	once	CASSPQASGGLGEQFF	TGCGCCAGCAGCCCCCAGGCTAGCGGGGGGTTGGGTGAGCAGTTCTTC
TRBV6-6	TRBJ2-7	TRBD1	NA	CASSYPTGTGYHEQYF	TGTGCCAGCAGTTACCCAACCGGGACAGGGTACCACGAGCAGTACTTC
TRBV7-9	TRBJ2-2	NA	NA	CASSQAGWELFF	TGTGCCAGCAGCCAGGCTGGCTGGGAGCTGTTTTTT
TRBV7-3	TRBJ2-2	NA	NA	CASSTRAGELFF	TGTGCCAGCAGCACCCGAGCCGGGGAGCTGTTTTTT
TRBV15	TRBJ2-2	NA	NA	CATSIPGTGELFF	TGTGCCACCAGCATCCCCGGTACCGGGGAGCTGTTTTTT
TRBV5-5	TRBJ2-7	NA	NA	CASSLGTGGEQYF	TGTGCCAGCAGCTTGGGGACAGGAGGGGAGCAGTACTTC
TRBV27	TRBJ2-2	TRBD2	NA	CASSILATSSNTGELFF	TGTGCCAGCAGTATACTAGCGACTTCCTCGAACACCGGGGAGCTGTTTTTT
TRBV5-1	TRBJ2-3	TRBD1	once	CASSDRVKTDTQYF	TGCGCCAGCAGTGACAGGGTCAAGACAGATACGCAGTATTTT